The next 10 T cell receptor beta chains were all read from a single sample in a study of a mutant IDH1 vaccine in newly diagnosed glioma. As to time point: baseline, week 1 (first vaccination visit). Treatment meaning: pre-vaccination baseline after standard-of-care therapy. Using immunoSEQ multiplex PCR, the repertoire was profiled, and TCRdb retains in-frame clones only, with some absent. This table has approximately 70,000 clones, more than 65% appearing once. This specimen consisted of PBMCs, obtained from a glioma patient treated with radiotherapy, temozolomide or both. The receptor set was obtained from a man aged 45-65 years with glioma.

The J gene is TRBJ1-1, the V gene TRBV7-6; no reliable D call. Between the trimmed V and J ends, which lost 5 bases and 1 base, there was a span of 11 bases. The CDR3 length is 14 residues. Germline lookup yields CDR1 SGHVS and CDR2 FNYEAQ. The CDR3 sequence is CASSVRASNTEAFF. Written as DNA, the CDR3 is TGTGCCAGCAGCGTCCGGGCTTCGAACACTGAAGCTTTCTTT.

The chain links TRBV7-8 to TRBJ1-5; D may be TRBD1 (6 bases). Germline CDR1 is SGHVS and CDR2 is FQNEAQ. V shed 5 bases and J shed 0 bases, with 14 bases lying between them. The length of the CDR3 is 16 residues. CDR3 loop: CASSPRTANSNQPQHF. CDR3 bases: TGTGCCAGCAGCCCCAGGACAGCGAATAGCAATCAGCCCCAGCATTTT.

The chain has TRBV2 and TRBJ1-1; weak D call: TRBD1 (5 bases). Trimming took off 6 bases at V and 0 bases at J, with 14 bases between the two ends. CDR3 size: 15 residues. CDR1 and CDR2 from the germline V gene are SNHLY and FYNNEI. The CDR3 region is CASRGDPEVNTEAFF. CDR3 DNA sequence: TGTGCCAGCAGGGGGGACCCGGAGGTGAACACTGAAGCTTTCTTT.

The CDR3 DNA is TGTGCCAGTAGTGTACCAACAGGCAATGAGCAGTTCTTC. It specifies CASSVPTGNEQFF. The chain is built from TRBV19 and TRBJ2-1; D perhaps matches TRBD1 (5 bases). Trimming pared 5 bases from V and 6 bases from J, leaving 11 bases between. Germline V lookup: CDR1 LNHDA, CDR2 SQIVND (reference sequence). The CDR3 has 13 residues.

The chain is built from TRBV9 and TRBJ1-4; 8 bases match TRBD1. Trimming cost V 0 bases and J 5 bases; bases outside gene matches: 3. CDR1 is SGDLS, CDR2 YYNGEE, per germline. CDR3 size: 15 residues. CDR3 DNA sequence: TGTGCCAGCAGCGTAGCGGGACAGGTGAATGAAAAACTGTTTTTT. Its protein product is CASSVAGQVNEKLFF.

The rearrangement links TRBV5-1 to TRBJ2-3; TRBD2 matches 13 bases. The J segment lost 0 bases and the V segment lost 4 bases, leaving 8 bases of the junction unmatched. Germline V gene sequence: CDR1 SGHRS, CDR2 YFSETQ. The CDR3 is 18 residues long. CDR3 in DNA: TGCGCCAGCAGCGAAGGGACTAGCGGGGCGACTAGCACAGATACGCAGTATTTT. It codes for CASSEGTSGATSTDTQYF.

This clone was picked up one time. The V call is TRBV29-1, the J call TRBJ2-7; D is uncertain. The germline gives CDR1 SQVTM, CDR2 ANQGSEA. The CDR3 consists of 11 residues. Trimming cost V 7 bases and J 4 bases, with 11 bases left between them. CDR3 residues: CSAIISYEQYF. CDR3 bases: TGCAGCGCCATTATCTCGTACGAGCAGTACTTC.

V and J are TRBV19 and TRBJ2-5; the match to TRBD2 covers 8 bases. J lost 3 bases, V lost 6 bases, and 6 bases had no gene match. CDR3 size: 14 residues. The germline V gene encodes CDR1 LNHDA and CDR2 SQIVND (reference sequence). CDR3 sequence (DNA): TGTGCCAGTAGGAGTCGGGGGGGGGAAGAGACCCAGTACTTC. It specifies CASRSRGGEETQYF.

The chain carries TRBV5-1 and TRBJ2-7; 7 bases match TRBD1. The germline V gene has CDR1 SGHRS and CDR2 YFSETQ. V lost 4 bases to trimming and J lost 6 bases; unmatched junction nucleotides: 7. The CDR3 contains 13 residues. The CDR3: CASSTDRLGEQYF. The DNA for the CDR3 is TGCGCCAGCAGCACGGACAGGCTAGGCGAGCAGTACTTC.

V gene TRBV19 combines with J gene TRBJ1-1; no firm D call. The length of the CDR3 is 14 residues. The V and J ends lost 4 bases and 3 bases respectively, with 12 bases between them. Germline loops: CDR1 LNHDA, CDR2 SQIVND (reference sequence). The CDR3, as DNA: TGTGCCAGTAGTAGCTTGCAAAGGGACACTGAAGCTTTCTTT. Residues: CASSSLQRDTEAFF.